The sample holds a few counts of the clone carrying this T cell receptor (beta chain). The sample comes from a study of blood T cell repertoires in COVID-19. On the study more broadly: In each case, the material was cDNA or gDNA derived from T cells, B-cell-depleted T cells, or PBMCs.

The CDR3 loop spans 16 amino acids. The ends were cut back, 2 bases at V and 8 bases at J, with 21 bases in the middle. Looked up from germline, CDR1 is SGHVS and CDR2 is FQNEAQ. Methods used by the authors: It was from reference gene primer amplification that nucleated cell counts were estimated. Method: immunoSEQ multiplex PCR; TCRdb's copy keeps in-frame clones and lacks some. V and J calls and clone size are given by that table; D and trimming were obtained from the DNA. The sample has roughly 160,000 clones; 81% are singletons. The specimen was PBMCs or T cells enriched from blood (not recorded which). The chain links TRBV7-8 to TRBJ1-2; D might be TRBD1 (5 bases). This clonotype originated in a woman aged 40 to 55 with acute COVID-19. Here the CDR3 reads CASSLFPRGGAHGYTF. The CDR3, as DNA: TGTGCCAGCAGCTTATTCCCCCGTGGAGGGGCGCACGGCTACACCTTC. The complete variable domain, with remaining parts taken from reference TRBV7-8 and TRBJ1-2, reads GAGVSQSPRYKVAKRGQDVALRCDPISGHVSLFWYQQALGQGPEFLTYFQNEAQLDKSGLPSDRFFAERPEGSVSTLKIQRTQQEDSAVYLCASSLFPRGGAHGYTFGSGTRLTVV.